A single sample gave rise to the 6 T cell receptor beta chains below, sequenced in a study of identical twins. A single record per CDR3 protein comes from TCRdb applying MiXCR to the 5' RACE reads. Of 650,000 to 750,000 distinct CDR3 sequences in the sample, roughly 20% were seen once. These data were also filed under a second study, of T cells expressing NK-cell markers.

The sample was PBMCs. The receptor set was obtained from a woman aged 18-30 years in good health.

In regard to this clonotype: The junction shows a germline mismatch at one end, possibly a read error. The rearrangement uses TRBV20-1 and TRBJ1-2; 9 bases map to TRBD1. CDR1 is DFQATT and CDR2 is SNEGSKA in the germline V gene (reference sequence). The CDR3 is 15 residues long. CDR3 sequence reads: CSARGRQGGSYSYTF. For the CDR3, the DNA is TGCAGTGCTAGAGGACGACAGGGGGGATCCTATAGCTACACCTTC.

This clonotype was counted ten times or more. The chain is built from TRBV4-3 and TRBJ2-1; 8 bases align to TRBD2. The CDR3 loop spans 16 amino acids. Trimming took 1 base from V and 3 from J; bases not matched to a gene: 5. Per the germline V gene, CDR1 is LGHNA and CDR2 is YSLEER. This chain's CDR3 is CASSQGGSGGYNEQFF. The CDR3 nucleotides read TGCGCCAGCAGCCAAGGGGGGAGCGGGGGCTACAATGAGCAGTTCTTC.

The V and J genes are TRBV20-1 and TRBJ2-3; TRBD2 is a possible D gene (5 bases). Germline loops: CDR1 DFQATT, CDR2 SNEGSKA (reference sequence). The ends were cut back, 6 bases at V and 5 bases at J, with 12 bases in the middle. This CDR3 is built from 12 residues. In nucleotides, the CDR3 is TGCAGTGCCGCTCAGGAGGTAGATACGCAGTATTTT. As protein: CSAAQEVDTQYF.

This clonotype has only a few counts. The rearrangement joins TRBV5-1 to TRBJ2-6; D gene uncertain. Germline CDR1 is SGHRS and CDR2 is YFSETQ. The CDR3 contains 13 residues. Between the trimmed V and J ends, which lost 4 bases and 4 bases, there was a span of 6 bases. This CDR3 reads CASSPGGANVLTF. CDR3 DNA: TGCGCCAGCAGCCCCGGGGGGGCCAACGTCCTGACTTTC.

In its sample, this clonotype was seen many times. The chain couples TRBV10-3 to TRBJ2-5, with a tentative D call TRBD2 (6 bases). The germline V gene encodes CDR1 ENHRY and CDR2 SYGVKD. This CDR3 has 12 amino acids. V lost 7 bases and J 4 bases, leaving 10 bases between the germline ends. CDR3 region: CAIKDSGETQYF. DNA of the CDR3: TGTGCCATCAAGGATAGCGGAGAGACCCAGTACTTC.

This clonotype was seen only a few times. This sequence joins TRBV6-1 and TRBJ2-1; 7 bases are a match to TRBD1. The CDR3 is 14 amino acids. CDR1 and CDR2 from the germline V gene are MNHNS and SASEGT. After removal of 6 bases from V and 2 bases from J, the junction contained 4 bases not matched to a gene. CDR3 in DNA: TGTGCCAGCAGACAGGGGCTAGCCTACAATGAGCAGTTCTTC. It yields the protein CASRQGLAYNEQFF.